This paragraph reports one TCR beta chain. Its antigen is as yet unknown. This specimen belongs to a study of cytomegalovirus exposure and HLA in healthy donors. PCR primers comprised 60 Vbeta and 13 Jbeta primers. Clones were read by immunoSEQ multiplex PCR, and TCRdb kept only the in-frame ones, dropping some. The profile covers 95,000 to 110,000 clones, with about 79% appearing a single time and roughly 6.2% taken by the ten largest. Study-wide results and limits: Cytomegalovirus status was reportedly diagnosed by the classifier with high specificity and sensitivity.

The CDR3 covers 15 residues. Trimming removed 6 bases from V and 6 bases from J; junction bases left unmatched: 9. From germline, CDR1 is LNHDA and CDR2 SQIVND (reference sequence). This TCR came from a man in his 60s in good health and CMV-seropositive. Sequenced: PBMCs. The chain has TRBV19 and TRBJ1-5; 9 bases are shared with TRBD1. The DNA for the CDR3 is TGTGCCAGTAGATCCCGACAGGGGGAAAGTCAGCCCCAGCATTTT. It codes for CASRSRQGESQPQHF.